This TCR beta chain was identified in a study of shared clonotypes between healthy human individuals. Turning to the study itself: Used for every donor were three CD4 naive, three CD4 memory, two CD8 naive and one CD8 memory plate.

Trimming cost V 7 bases and J 6 bases, with 19 bases left between them. In germline, CDR1 is MNHEY, CDR2 SVGAGI. The CDR3 loop spans 15 amino acids. Donors comprised healthy HIV-negative adults lacking recent acute infections or vaccinations. Worth noting for this clone: Its antigen is unknown.

Sequencing was performed with immunoSEQ multiplex PCR; in TCRdb, only in-frame clones are kept and a portion is missing. The repertoire holds over 1.5 million clones, with approximately 98% as singletons. Study-level results: The study found lower generation probabilities in non-shared clonotypes than in those shared by all four donors.

The V gene is TRBV6-5, the J gene TRBJ2-1; D is possibly TRBD2 (6 bases). The receptor comes from a man under 40 in good health. Specimen: naive CD4+ T cells sorted from blood. Subset: CD45RA+ positively selected. CDR3 coding DNA: TGTGCCAGCAATCCCGGGAGAGGCTTCGGCAATGAGCAGTTCTTC. Protein sequence: CASNPGRGFGNEQFF.